The clone carrying this T cell receptor beta chain was observed a few times. Some clones are missing from TCRdb's copy, which holds only in-frame ones; the method was immunoSEQ multiplex PCR. The sample carries 70,000 to 100,000 clones, 80% to 95% recorded once. The source of the sample is a study of T cell changes during pregnancy in multiple sclerosis. The V gene's germline CDR1 is SGHDN and CDR2 FVKESK. The CDR3 totals 13 residues. V was clipped by 2 bases and J by 10 bases; unmatched bases: 7. The source was peripheral blood, collected in the first trimester of pregnancy. The source is a female donor with multiple sclerosis, enrolled in a pregnancy study. This chain connects TRBV14 to TRBJ1-1, with 7 bases fitting TRBD1. The chain's CDR3 is CASSQQTGFGAFF. The CDR3 nucleotides are TGTGCCAGCAGCCAACAGACAGGGTTTGGAGCTTTCTTT.